The 5 T cell receptor beta chains below all came from one sample that was sequenced in a study of shared clonotypes between healthy human individuals. Produced via immunoSEQ multiplex PCR; TCRdb's table is partial and in-frame only. The table includes around 690,000 clones, 80% to 95% detected once. The sequenced sample consisted of memory CD8+ T cells from PBMCs. Described subset: CD45RO+ cells pooled with CCR7-negative TemRA cells. These TCRs come from a man in his late teens or twenties in good health. Some clones in this sample may be carry-over from other donors' samples.

This chain connects TRBV19 to TRBJ1-5; tentative D call: TRBD1 (6 bases). The CDR3 consists of 15 residues. Germline CDR1 is LNHDA and CDR2 is SQIVND (reference sequence). The V end was cut by 3 bases, the J end by 2 bases, with 11 bases between. The CDR3 sequence: CASSIAGVGNQPQHF. Written as DNA, the CDR3 is TGTGCCAGTAGTATTGCAGGGGTCGGCAATCAGCCCCAGCATTTT.

This chain connects TRBV5-1 to TRBJ2-5; TRBD1 might be the D (6 bases). Between the trimmed V and J ends, which lost 0 bases and 3 bases, there was a span of 15 bases. This CDR3 contains 16 residues. The germline V gene encodes CDR1 SGHRS and CDR2 YFSETQ. CDR3 in DNA: TGCGCCAGCAGCTTGGCCGACAGGCTAGATGAAGAGACCCAGTACTTC. Its protein is CASSLADRLDEETQYF.

CDR3 in amino acids: CASSLELVGETQYF. DNA of the CDR3: TGTGCCAGCAGCTTAGAGCTAGTTGGGGAGACCCAGTACTTC. This chain uses TRBV13 with TRBJ2-5, with D unresolved. From germline, CDR1 is PRHDT and CDR2 FYEKMQ (reference sequence). Trimming pared 1 base from V and 5 bases from J, leaving 11 bases between. This CDR3 comprises 14 residues.

V and J are TRBV9 and TRBJ2-3, with 8 bases fitting TRBD2. Germline lookup yields CDR1 SGDLS and CDR2 YYNGEE. Trimming took 4 bases from V and 2 from J; bases not matched to a gene: 9. CDR3 length: 16 amino acids. The chain's CDR3 is CASSPISGGITDTQYF. CDR3 DNA: TGTGCCAGCAGCCCAATTTCGGGAGGGATCACAGATACGCAGTATTTT.

The chain couples TRBV10-3 to TRBJ2-4; TRBD2 matches 8 bases. The CDR3 consists of 17 residues. V shed 0 bases, J shed 2 bases, and the junction held 6 bases outside the gene matches. The germline CDR1 and CDR2 sequences are ENHRY and SYGVKD. CDR3 nucleotides: TGTGCCATCAGTGAGTCGATGCTAGCGGGTCCCAAAAACATTCAGTACTTC. Translation: CAISESMLAGPKNIQYF.